The 7 T cell receptor beta chains below come from one sample, sequenced in a study of blood T cell repertoires in COVID-19. The protocol was immunoSEQ multiplex PCR, while the TCRdb copy is restricted to in-frame clones and leaves out a portion. This sample yields roughly 120,000 clones, of which more than 75% are seen a single time; 4% to 5% belongs to the top ten. The sequencing sample was made of peripheral blood. Receptor source: a man aged 60 to 75 with COVID-19, enrolled during active disease.

The chain uses TRBV2 and TRBJ2-3; TRBD1 matches 7 bases. The V segment lost 3 bases and the J segment 4 bases; nucleotides outside the gene matches: 4. The CDR3 runs 14 residues. Per germline, CDR1 SNHLY and CDR2 FYNNEI. The CDR3, as DNA: TGTGCCAGCAGTGACGGGACAGCAGCAGATACGCAGTATTTT. The encoded protein is CASSDGTAADTQYF. The variable domain in full, completed from reference TRBV2 and TRBJ2-3, reads EPEVTQTPSHQVTQMGQEVILRCVPISNHLYFYWYRQILGQKVEFLVSFYNNEISEKSEIFDDQFSVERPDGSNFTLKIRSTKLEDSAMYFCASSDGTAADTQYFGPGTRLTVL.

The V gene is TRBV6-1, the J gene TRBJ2-3; 7 bases line up with TRBD1. The CDR3 has 14 residues. Germline CDR1 reads MNHNS; CDR2 reads SASEGT. J was trimmed by 4 bases and V by 2 bases; bases with no gene match: 3. The CDR3 region has the DNA TGTGCCAGCAGTGAAAACAGGGGTGCAGATACGCAGTATTTT. It encodes CASSENRGADTQYF.

The chain carries TRBV4-2 and TRBJ1-2, with TRBD1 as a possible D gene (6 bases). The ends were cut back, 1 base at V and 7 bases at J, with 13 bases in the middle. The germline V gene has CDR1 LGHNA and CDR2 YNFKEQ. The CDR3 extends over 14 amino acids. CDR3 loop: CASSQGGGEGGYTF. CDR3 nucleotides: TGTGCCAGCAGCCAAGGAGGGGGTGAGGGTGGCTACACCTTC.

The V gene is TRBV24-1, the J gene TRBJ1-5; D is perhaps TRBD1 (6 bases). Germline V CDR1 and CDR2: KGHDR, SFDVKD. Trimming left V 3 bases short and J 0 bases short, with 23 bases between. CDR3 length: 20 residues. Here the CDR3 reads CATSDQLRQDANYSNQPQHF. The CDR3 DNA follows: TGTGCCACCAGTGATCAATTGAGACAGGACGCCAACTATAGCAATCAGCCCCAGCATTTT.

The rearrangement links TRBV7-9 to TRBJ2-7, with 8 bases that match TRBD2. Germline V gives CDR1 SEHNR, CDR2 FQNEAQ (reference sequence). The CDR3 runs to 16 residues. V lost 2 bases to trimming and J lost 3 bases; unmatched junction nucleotides: 9. The DNA for the CDR3 is TGTGCCAGCAGCTTATCTAGCGGGCTGGCAAACTACGAGCAGTACTTC. Its protein is CASSLSSGLANYEQYF.

CDR3 DNA: TGTGCCAGCTCACCAAACAGGGGCAATCAGCCCCAGCATTTT. Translating it yields CASSPNRGNQPQHF. J is TRBJ1-5 and V is TRBV18; weak D call: TRBD1 (6 bases). CDR3 length: 14 residues. V lost 2 bases and J 2 bases, leaving 7 bases between the germline ends. CDR1 is KGHSH, CDR2 LQKENI, per germline.

This sequence joins TRBV10-2 and TRBJ2-5; the match to TRBD2 covers 7 bases. The J segment lost 1 base and the V segment lost 4 bases, leaving 3 bases of the junction unmatched. The CDR3 sequence is 14 residues long. Germline values: CDR1 WSHSY, CDR2 SAAADI. The CDR3 bases are TGCGCCAGCAGTGGTAGCGGGTTCCAAGAGACCCAGTACTTC. Protein: CASSGSGFQETQYF.